The rows below give T cell receptor beta chains drawn from one sample of a study of T cells in Graves' hyperthyroidism and ophthalmopathy. One entry per CDR3 protein results from TCRdb running MiXCR on the multiplex PCR reads. Among 300,000 to 400,000 distinct CDR3 sequences, 18% were seen once, and the ten largest hold 45% to 55%. The source material was blood. Receptor source: a woman aged 45 to 65 with Graves' hyperthyroidism. CDR3s include the opening cysteine and the closing phenylalanine or tryptophan. D genes are given only for firm matches. A clone size is listed for some rows: how often the clone was seen (once, few, many), or a class if it is expanded.

>TRBV5-1|TRBJ1-3|.|TRBD1
CASSSQGAPAGNTIYF
TGCGCCAGCAGCTCACAGGGGGCTCCGGCCGGAAACACCATATATTTT
>TRBV6-1|TRBJ1-1|.|TRBD1
CASSRPTGDTEAFF
TGTGCCAGCAGTAGACCCACAGGGGACACTGAAGCTTTCTTT
>TRBV11-2|TRBJ1-4|many|TRBD1
CASSVAGQGALGEKLFF
TGTGCCAGCAGCGTAGCGGGACAGGGGGCCTTAGGAGAAAAACTGTTTTTT
>TRBV7-9|TRBJ2-3|many|.
CASSSSDARTDTQYF
TGTGCCAGCAGCTCCTCGGATGCGCGCACAGATACGCAGTATTTT
>TRBV6-5|TRBJ1-2|.|TRBD1
CASSYSGRGPNYGYTF
TGTGCCAGCAGTTACTCCGGCAGGGGGCCCAACTATGGCTACACCTTC
>TRBV30|TRBJ2-7|.|TRBD1
CAWSMGQGTPWQYF
TGTGCCTGGAGTATGGGACAGGGAACACCGTGGCAGTACTTC
>TRBV5-1|TRBJ2-5|many|TRBD2
CASSPWASGGQETQYF
TGCGCCAGCAGCCCGTGGGCTAGCGGGGGACAAGAGACCCAGTACTTC
>TRBV24-1|TRBJ2-5|many|.
CATSEGRGVQETQYF
TGTGCCACCAGTGAGGGTCGCGGGGTTCAAGAGACCCAGTACTTC
>TRBV6-5|TRBJ2-2|few|.
CASSYSGGRFTGELFF
TGTGCCAGCAGTTACTCGGGAGGAAGGTTCACCGGGGAGCTGTTTTTT
>TRBV6-4|TRBJ2-2|few|.
CASSKDGELFF
TGTGCCAGCAGCAAGGACGGGGAGCTGTTTTTT
>TRBV29-1|TRBJ1-1|few|.
CSVARTENTEAFF
TGCAGCGTTGCAAGGACAGAGAACACTGAAGCTTTCTTT
>TRBV7-6|TRBJ2-2|few|TRBD1
CASSFARQGNTGELFF
TGTGCCAGCAGCTTCGCCCGACAGGGGAACACCGGGGAGCTGTTTTTT
>TRBV12-3/TRBV12-4|TRBJ2-1|.|.
CASSLGRSGEQFF
TGTGCCAGCAGCCTGGGACGTTCGGGGGAGCAGTTCTTC
>TRBV14|TRBJ2-7|.|TRBD2
CASSRATLLGGNYEQYF
TGTGCCAGCAGCCGAGCAACCCTTTTGGGGGGGAACTACGAGCAGTACTTC
>TRBV6-6|TRBJ2-1|.|.
CASSYGVSNEQFF
TGTGCCAGCAGTTACGGTGTCTCAAATGAGCAGTTCTTC
>TRBV12-3/TRBV12-4|TRBJ1-2|many|.
CASSFPLGQRANYGYTF
TGTGCCAGCAGTTTTCCCCTTGGCCAGAGAGCTAACTATGGCTACACCTTC
>TRBV20-1|TRBJ2-7|many|TRBD2
CSAGGLAGNEQYF
TGCAGTGCTGGGGGACTAGCGGGAAACGAGCAGTACTTC
>TRBV3-1|TRBJ1-3|many|.
CASSQRSRTAGNTIYF
TGTGCCAGCAGCCAAAGGAGTCGGACGGCTGGAAACACCATATATTTT
>TRBV27|TRBJ2-3|many|.
CASSTLREFSSMGSDTQYF
TGTGCCAGCAGCACCCTCAGGGAATTTTCAAGTATGGGGTCAGATACGCAGTATTTT
>TRBV6-1|TRBJ2-1|few|.
CASSQTGFPSLNEQFF
TGTGCCAGCAGTCAAACCGGGTTCCCCTCCCTCAATGAGCAGTTCTTC
>TRBV30|TRBJ2-7|.|TRBD2
CAWSVPGLARREQYF
TGTGCCTGGAGTGTACCGGGACTAGCGCGCCGCGAGCAGTACTTC
>TRBV29-1|TRBJ2-1|.|TRBD2
CSAGLAGGRSYNEQFF
TGCAGCGCCGGACTAGCGGGGGGGCGCTCCTACAATGAGCAGTTCTTC
>TRBV20-1|TRBJ2-1|few|TRBD2
CSARDSGGSNNEQFF
TGCAGTGCTAGAGATTCGGGGGGGAGCAACAATGAGCAGTTCTTC
>TRBV6-1|TRBJ2-5|few|.
CASYRAGTQETQYF
TGTGCCAGCTATCGGGCAGGGACTCAAGAGACCCAGTACTTC
>TRBV18|TRBJ2-1|.|.
CASSTGQYGGNGQFF
TGTGCCAGCTCAACGGGACAGTACGGGGGAAATGGGCAGTTCTTC
>TRBV11-3|TRBJ2-2|.|.
CASSTPDRAGTGELFF
TGCGCCAGCAGCACCCCAGACAGGGCGGGGACCGGGGAGCTGTTTTTT
>TRBV27|TRBJ1-4|.|.
CASSGRRNEKLFF
TGTGCCAGCAGTGGCAGGCGAAATGAAAAACTGTTTTTT
>TRBV7-3|TRBJ2-1|few|TRBD2
CASSLRHLSGGYNEQFF
TGTGCCAGCAGCCTCCGTCACTTGAGCGGGGGATACAATGAGCAGTTCTTC
>TRBV5-1|TRBJ1-2|many|.
CASSPLFRGQDGYTF
TGCGCCAGCAGCCCCTTATTTCGGGGGCAGGATGGCTACACCTTC
>TRBV6-1|TRBJ1-1|many|.
CASSRADTEAFF
TGTGCCAGCAGTAGGGCTGATACAGAAGCTTTCTTT
>TRBV28|TRBJ2-7|many|TRBD2
CASTSAGAAYEQYF
TGTGCCAGCACGTCAGCGGGAGCGGCCTACGAGCAGTACTTC
>TRBV5-1|TRBJ2-7|.|.
CASSLAGVDEQYF
TGCGCCAGCAGCTTGGCTGGTGTGGACGAGCAGTACTTC
>TRBV7-2|TRBJ2-5|many|TRBD1
CASSLDRVQETQYF
TGTGCCAGCAGCTTGGACAGGGTTCAAGAGACCCAGTACTTC
>TRBV7-9|TRBJ1-2|.|.
CASSRATGTIYGYTF
TGTGCCAGCAGTCGCGCCACCGGGACCATCTATGGCTACACCTTC
>TRBV7-3|TRBJ2-1|few|.
CASSSPGTVYNEQFF
TGTGCCAGCAGCTCCCCCGGGACGGTCTACAATGAGCAGTTCTTC
>TRBV4-1|TRBJ2-5|.|TRBD2
CASSHPSGGAETQYF
TGCGCCAGCAGCCATCCTAGCGGGGGGGCTGAGACCCAGTACTTC
>TRBV20-1|TRBJ2-5|few|TRBD1
CSARDVTGQGAKTQYF
TGCAGTGCTAGAGATGTCACGGGACAGGGGGCGAAGACCCAGTACTTC
>TRBV20-1|TRBJ2-7|many|.
CSARAGTYPYEQYF
TGCAGTGCTAGAGCCGGGACCTACCCCTACGAGCAGTACTTC
>TRBV18|TRBJ1-1|many|.
CASSPPFEGNTEAFF
TGTGCCAGCTCACCACCGTTTGAGGGGAACACTGAAGCTTTCTTT
>TRBV27|TRBJ2-2|few|TRBD1
CASSPRGRGPGELFF
TGTGCCAGCAGTCCCAGGGGGCGCGGGCCCGGGGAGCTGTTTTTT
>TRBV5-1|TRBJ2-7|many|TRBD2
CASSPDPQRGAYEQYF
TGCGCCAGCAGCCCCGATCCGCAGCGGGGAGCCTACGAGCAGTACTTC
>TRBV30|TRBJ2-7|.|.
CAARLWPSYEQYF
TGTGCCGCCCGGTTGTGGCCCTCCTACGAGCAGTACTTC